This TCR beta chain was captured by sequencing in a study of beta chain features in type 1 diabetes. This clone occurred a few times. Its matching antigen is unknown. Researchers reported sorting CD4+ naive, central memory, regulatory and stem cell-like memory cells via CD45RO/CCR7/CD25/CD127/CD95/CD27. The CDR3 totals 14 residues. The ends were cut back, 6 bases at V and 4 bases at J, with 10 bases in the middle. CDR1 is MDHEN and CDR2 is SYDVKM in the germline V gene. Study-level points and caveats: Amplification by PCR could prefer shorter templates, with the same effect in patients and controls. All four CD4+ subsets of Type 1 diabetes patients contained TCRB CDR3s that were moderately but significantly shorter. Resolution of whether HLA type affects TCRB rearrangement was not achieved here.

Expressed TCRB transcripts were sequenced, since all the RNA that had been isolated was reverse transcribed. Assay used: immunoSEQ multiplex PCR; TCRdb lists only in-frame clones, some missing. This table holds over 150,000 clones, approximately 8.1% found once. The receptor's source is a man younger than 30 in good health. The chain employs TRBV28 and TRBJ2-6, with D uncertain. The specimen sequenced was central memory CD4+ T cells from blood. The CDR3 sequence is CASRPRSGANVLTF. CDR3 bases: TGTGCCAGCAGACCCCGTAGCGGGGCCAACGTCCTGACTTTC.